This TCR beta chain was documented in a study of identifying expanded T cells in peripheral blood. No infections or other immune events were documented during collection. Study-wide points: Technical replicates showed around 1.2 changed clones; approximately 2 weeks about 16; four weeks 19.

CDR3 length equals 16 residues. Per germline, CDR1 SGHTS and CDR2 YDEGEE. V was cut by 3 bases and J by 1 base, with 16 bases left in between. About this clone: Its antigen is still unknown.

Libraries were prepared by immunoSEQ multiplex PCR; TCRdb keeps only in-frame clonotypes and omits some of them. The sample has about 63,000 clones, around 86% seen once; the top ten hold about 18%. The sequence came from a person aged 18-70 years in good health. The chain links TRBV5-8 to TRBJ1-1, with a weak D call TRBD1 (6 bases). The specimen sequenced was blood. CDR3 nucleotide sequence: TGTGCCAGCAGCTCCGGTCCAGGGGCGCCGAACACTGAAGCTTTCTTT. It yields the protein CASSSGPGAPNTEAFF. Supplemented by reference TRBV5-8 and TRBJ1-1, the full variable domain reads EAGVTQSPTHLIKTRGQQATLRCSPISGHTSVYWYQQALGLGLQFLLWYDEGEERNRGNFPPRFSGRQFPNYSSELNVNALELEDSALYLCASSSGPGAPNTEAFFGQGTRLTVV.